These 14 T cell receptor beta chains originate from one sample sequenced in a study of response to subunit inactivated influenza vaccine. TCRdb recomputed calls from the RT-PCR reads with MiXCR, one row per CDR3 protein. The data show approximately 480,000 distinct CDR3 sequences, 10% to 11% seen once. Sequences were derived from PBMCs from blood, sampled about 40 days after vaccination. These receptors came from a man in his fifties or sixties who received an inactivated influenza vaccine.

This clonotype was seen a handful of times. CDR3 residues: CASSPRTGGRINTGELFF. The CDR3 DNA reads TGTGCCAGCTCACCACGGACAGGGGGCCGTATAAACACCGGGGAGCTGTTTTTT. The chain joins TRBV18 to TRBJ2-2; 11 bases map to TRBD1. Losses at the gene ends were 1 base for V and 2 bases for J; bases not matched to a gene: 6. Germline CDR1 KGHSH, CDR2 LQKENI. CDR3 size: 18 residues.

The chain employs TRBV29-1 and TRBJ2-4, with D possibly matching TRBD1 (6 bases). The CDR3 covers 13 residues. Germline assignment: CDR1 SQVTM and CDR2 ANQGSEA. With 7 bases removed from V and 3 bases from J, the gap between germline ends came to 13 bases. The CDR3 region is CSAGDGGKNIQYF. CDR3 coding DNA: TGCAGCGCAGGGGATGGGGGCAAAAACATTCAGTACTTC.

This clonotype was seen only a few times. V and J are TRBV9 and TRBJ2-1, with 12 bases matching TRBD2. The germline V gene encodes CDR1 SGDLS and CDR2 YYNGEE. CDR3 size: 17 residues. Germline trimming cut 3 bases from V and 7 bases from J; bases unmatched to any gene: 11. The CDR3 reads CASSDPTSGRPGNEQFF. In DNA, the CDR3 is TGTGCCAGCAGCGACCCAACTAGCGGGAGGCCGGGGAATGAGCAGTTCTTC. The entire variable domain, with the rest obtained from reference TRBV9 and TRBJ2-1, is as follows: DSGVTQTPKHLITATGQRVTLRCSPRSGDLSVYWYQQSLDQGLQFLIQYYNGEERAKGNILERFSAQQFPDLHSELNLSSLELGDSALYFCASSDPTSGRPGNEQFFGPGTRLTVL.

The chain employs TRBV7-2 and TRBJ2-7, with 7 nucleotides matching TRBD1. The J segment lost 4 bases and the V segment lost 2 bases, leaving 2 bases of the junction unmatched. Germline loops: CDR1 SGHTA, CDR2 FQGNSA. This CDR3 is built from 13 residues. CDR3 sequence reads: CASSLKGAYEQYF. DNA for the CDR3: TGTGCCAGCAGCTTAAAGGGGGCTTACGAGCAGTACTTC.

This chain joins TRBV6-1 and TRBJ2-1, with D tentatively TRBD2 (6 bases). Germline V CDR1 and CDR2: MNHNS, SASEGT. V lost 5 bases and J 1 base, leaving 12 bases between the germline ends. This CDR3 spans 15 amino acids. CDR3 sequence: CASSPGLMSYNEQFF. The DNA for the CDR3 is TGTGCCAGCAGTCCGGGACTTATGTCCTACAATGAGCAGTTCTTC.

This chain connects TRBV5-1 to TRBJ1-1; D possibly corresponds to TRBD1 (6 bases). Per germline, CDR1 SGHRS and CDR2 YFSETQ. CDR3 length equals 15 residues. V dropped 3 bases and J dropped 6 bases, with 18 bases sitting between them. The CDR3 bases are TGCGCCAGCAGCTCGACGGGGGCAGGAGGGGCTGAAGCTTTCTTT. It specifies CASSSTGAGGAEAFF.

This clonotype was seen more than once but under ten times. The chain combines TRBV11-2 with TRBJ2-3; 9 bases agree with TRBD2. Germline CDR1 reads SGHAT; CDR2 reads FQNNGV. The length of the CDR3 is 15 residues. Trimming cost V 5 bases and J 5 bases; bases outside gene matches: 8. The CDR3 region has the DNA TGTGCCAGCAGCGCGAGACTAGCGGCGGGAGATACGCAGTATTTT. Residues: CASSARLAAGDTQYF. Together with reference TRBV11-2 and TRBJ2-3, the CDR3 gives the full variable domain: EAGVAQSPRYKIIEKRQSVAFWCNPISGHATLYWYQQILGQGPKLLIQFQNNGVVDDSQLPKDRFSAERLKGVDSTLKIQPAKLEDSAVYLCASSARLAAGDTQYFGPGTRLTVL.

This clonotype was detected many times. The J gene is TRBJ2-7, the V gene TRBV12-3 or TRBV12-4; the D gene is possibly TRBD2 (5 bases). V lost 4 bases, J lost 9 bases, and 10 bases lay in between. The CDR3 runs to 11 residues. The CDR3 reads CASSSGVGQYF. DNA for the CDR3: TGTGCCAGCAGTTCCGGGGTAGGGCAGTACTTC.

The rearrangement joins TRBV9 to TRBJ2-7, with TRBD1 as a possible D gene (5 bases). Between the trimmed V and J ends, which lost 2 bases and 1 base, there was a span of 13 bases. CDR1 SGDLS and CDR2 YYNGEE come from the germline V gene. This CDR3 comprises 15 residues. CDR3 in amino acids: CASSVSGHRSYEQYF. For the CDR3, the DNA is TGTGCCAGCAGCGTTTCAGGACACCGTTCCTACGAGCAGTACTTC. The whole variable domain, remainder taken from reference TRBV9 and TRBJ2-7, is DSGVTQTPKHLITATGQRVTLRCSPRSGDLSVYWYQQSLDQGLQFLIQYYNGEERAKGNILERFSAQQFPDLHSELNLSSLELGDSALYFCASSVSGHRSYEQYFGPGTRLTVT.

This clonotype was observed a handful of times. The chain links TRBV3-1 to TRBJ1-2; D not certain. Germline V CDR1 and CDR2: LGHDT, YNNKEL (reference sequence). This CDR3 is 12 amino acids long. V was pared by 1 base and J by 4 bases, with 4 bases between. This chain's CDR3 is CASSQGGYGYTF. As DNA, the CDR3 is TGTGCCAGCAGCCAAGGGGGCTATGGCTACACCTTC.

The chain uses TRBV15 and TRBJ2-7; D gene unclear. There are 11 residues in the CDR3. The germline CDR1 and CDR2 sequences are LNHNV and YYDKDF (reference sequence). V lost 0 bases and J lost 6, with 3 bases in between. CDR3 in amino acids: CATSRDREQYF. CDR3 DNA sequence: TGTGCCACCAGCAGAGACCGCGAGCAGTACTTC. Full variable domain (remainder filled in from reference TRBV15 and TRBJ2-7): DAMVIQNPRYQVTQFGKPVTLSCSQTLNHNVMYWYQQKSSQAPKLLFHYYDKDFNNEADTPDNFQSRRPNTSFCFLDIRSPGLGDTAMYLCATSRDREQYFGPGTRLTVT.

This clonotype has a handful of counts. The chain joins TRBV4-1 to TRBJ2-7, with 11 bases aligning to TRBD1. Losses at the gene ends were 0 bases for V and 4 bases for J; bases not matched to a gene: 5. The CDR3 has 16 amino acids. Per the germline V gene, CDR1 is MGHRA and CDR2 is YSYEKL. The CDR3 protein is CASSQDRTGGWYEQYF. The CDR3 coding sequence is TGCGCCAGCAGCCAAGATCGGACAGGGGGCTGGTACGAGCAGTACTTC.

This sequence joins TRBV5-4 and TRBJ2-1; weak D call: TRBD1 (5 bases). V was cut by 0 bases and J by 6 bases, with 13 bases left in between. This CDR3 spans 15 amino acids. In germline, CDR1 is SGHNT, CDR2 YYREEE (reference sequence). CDR3 in amino acids: CASSLGQGSFNEQFF. CDR3 DNA sequence: TGTGCCAGCAGCTTGGGGCAGGGAAGTTTCAATGAGCAGTTCTTC.

A few counts support this clonotype. V is TRBV7-2 and J is TRBJ1-2; 7 bases fit TRBD1. V lost 5 bases to trimming and J lost 5 bases; unmatched junction nucleotides: 11. CDR1 is SGHTA, CDR2 FQGNSA, per germline. The CDR3 loop spans 15 amino acids. As DNA, the CDR3 is TGTGCCAGCAGCGTTAAATCGACAGGGCGGTATGGCTACACCTTC. Its protein product is CASSVKSTGRYGYTF.